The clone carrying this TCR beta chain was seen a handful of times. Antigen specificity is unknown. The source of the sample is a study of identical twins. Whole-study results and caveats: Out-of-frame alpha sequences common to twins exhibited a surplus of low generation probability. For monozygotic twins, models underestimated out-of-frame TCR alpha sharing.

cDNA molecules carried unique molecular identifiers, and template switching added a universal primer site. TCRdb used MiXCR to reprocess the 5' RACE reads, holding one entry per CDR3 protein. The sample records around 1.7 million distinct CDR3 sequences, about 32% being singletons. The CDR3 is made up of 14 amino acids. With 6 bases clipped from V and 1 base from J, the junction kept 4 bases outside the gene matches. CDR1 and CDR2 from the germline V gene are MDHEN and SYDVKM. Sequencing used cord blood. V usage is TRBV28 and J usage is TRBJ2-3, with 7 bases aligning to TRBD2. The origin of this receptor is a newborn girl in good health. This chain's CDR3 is CASSTAGRTDTQYF. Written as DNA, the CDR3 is TGTGCCAGCAGCACAGCGGGGCGCACAGATACGCAGTATTTT. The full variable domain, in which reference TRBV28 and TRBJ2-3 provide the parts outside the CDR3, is DVKVTQSSRYLVKRTGEKVFLECVQDMDHENMFWYRQDPGLGLRLIYFSYDVKMKEKGDIPEGYSVSREKKERFSLILESASTNQTSMYLCASSTAGRTDTQYFGPGTRLTVL.